These 10 T cell receptor beta chains came from one sample sequenced in a study of shared clonotypes between healthy human individuals. The protocol was immunoSEQ multiplex PCR, while the TCRdb copy is restricted to in-frame clones and leaves out a portion. Of 490,000 or so clones in the sample, 70% to 85% were seen once. Sequencing used PBMCs. Receptors originate from a woman aged 40 to 55 in good health. Some clones in this sample may be carry-over from other donors' samples.

This chain uses TRBV19 with TRBJ2-2; TRBD2 matches at 9 bases. After removal of 3 bases from V and 1 base from J, the junction contained 6 bases not matched to a gene. This CDR3 spans 17 amino acids. Germline CDR1 and CDR2: LNHDA and SQIVND (reference sequence). As DNA, the CDR3 is TGTGCCAGTAGTATCAGTAGCGGGAGACTGAACACCGGGGAGCTGTTTTTT. This codes for CASSISSGRLNTGELFF.

This clone appeared a few times. The chain combines TRBV7-3 with TRBJ2-1, with D unresolved. CDR3 length: 12 amino acids. V was pared by 5 bases and J by 9 bases, with 11 bases between. The germline V gene has CDR1 SGHTA and CDR2 FQGTGA. CDR3 loop: CASSASLGEQFF. The CDR3 DNA reads TGTGCCAGCAGCGCGTCCCTGGGTGAGCAGTTCTTC.

This clone has a handful of counts. The V and J genes are TRBV28 and TRBJ2-2; 9 bases match TRBD2. Trimming took 6 bases from V and 5 from J; bases not matched to a gene: 4. This CDR3 comprises 14 residues. Germline CDR1 and CDR2: MDHEN and SYDVKM. The CDR3 protein is CASRLAGLTGELFF. The CDR3 nucleotides read TGTGCCAGCAGGCTAGCGGGATTAACCGGGGAGCTGTTTTTT.

The chain couples TRBV7-3 to TRBJ2-3; 15 bases are shared with TRBD2. With V trimmed by 4 bases and J by 6 bases, 8 bases remained unmatched. The germline V gene encodes CDR1 SGHTA and CDR2 FQGTGA. There are 17 residues in the CDR3. This chain's CDR3 is CASSSRGTSGRRDTQYF. CDR3 DNA sequence: TGTGCCAGCAGCTCTCGCGGGACTAGCGGGAGGAGGGATACGCAGTATTTT.

The chain combines TRBV6-1 with TRBJ2-3; TRBD2 matches 8 bases. CDR3 length: 15 amino acids. Germline trimming cut 6 bases from V and 4 bases from J; bases unmatched to any gene: 9. The V gene's germline CDR1 is MNHNS and CDR2 SASEGT. The CDR3 nucleotides are TGTGCCAGCAGGAATAGCGGGATCTCTTCAGATACGCAGTATTTT. Its protein is CASRNSGISSDTQYF.

This clone has more than one count but fewer than ten. This chain links TRBV6-5 with TRBJ2-1; either TRBD1 or TRBD2 may fit D (5 bases each). The V end was cut by 2 bases, the J end by 7 bases, with 12 bases between. Germline CDR1 and CDR2: MNHEY and SVGAGI. CDR3 length: 14 amino acids. The CDR3 here is CASSYGGVGNEQFF. CDR3 coding DNA: TGTGCCAGCAGTTACGGGGGAGTAGGAAATGAGCAGTTCTTC.

This clone has more than one count but fewer than ten. V gene TRBV28 combines with J gene TRBJ2-2, with 8 bases identical to TRBD1. Germline CDR1 MDHEN, CDR2 SYDVKM. The CDR3 extends over 18 amino acids. V was clipped by 6 bases and J by 2 bases; unmatched bases: 14. CDR3 DNA: TGTGCCAGCAGCCGGACAGGGTCCGGCGGGACCAACACCGGGGAGCTGTTTTTT. Protein sequence: CASSRTGSGGTNTGELFF.

This chain uses TRBV7-2 with TRBJ2-5; no definite D call. Germline V lookup: CDR1 SGHTA, CDR2 FQGNSA. The CDR3 totals 13 residues. V was shortened by 3 bases and J by 2 bases, with 7 bases between the two germline ends. In nucleotides, the CDR3 is TGTGCCAGCAGCTTGGAAAATCAAGAGACCCAGTACTTC. This codes for CASSLENQETQYF. Supplemented by reference TRBV7-2 and TRBJ2-5, the full variable domain reads GAGVSQSPSNKVTEKGKDVELRCDPISGHTALYWYRQSLGQGLEFLIYFQGNSAPDKSGLPSDRFSAERTGGSVSTLTIQRTQQEDSAVYLCASSLENQETQYFGPGTRLLVL.

The chain links TRBV6-1 to TRBJ2-1; D call uncertain. The CDR3 contains 15 residues. In germline, CDR1 is MNHNS, CDR2 SASEGT. Trimming stripped 1 base from V and 4 bases from J, with 11 bases between. For the CDR3, the DNA is TGTGCCAGCAGTGAAGTGGGTATAGGGTACAATGAGCAGTTCTTC. Translating gives CASSEVGIGYNEQFF.

The chain employs TRBV5-1 and TRBJ2-2, with D perhaps matching TRBD1 or TRBD2 (5 bases each). V shed 0 bases and J shed 2 bases, with 11 bases lying between them. CDR1 SGHRS and CDR2 YFSETQ come from the germline V gene. This CDR3 has 16 amino acids. The CDR3 sequence is CASSLVGGLNTGELFF. The CDR3 nucleotides read TGCGCCAGCAGCTTGGTTGGGGGTCTAAACACCGGGGAGCTGTTTTTT. The complete variable domain, with remaining parts taken from reference TRBV5-1 and TRBJ2-2, reads KAGVTQTPRYLIKTRGQQVTLSCSPISGHRSVSWYQQTPGQGLQFLFEYFSETQRNKGNFPGRFSGRQFSNSRSEMNVSTLELGDSALYLCASSLVGGLNTGELFFGEGSRLTVL.